The entry that follows covers one TCR beta chain sequence. Antigen: not known. The V gene lost 1 base and the J gene lost 4 bases, with 15 bases spanning the gap. Looked up from germline, CDR1 is SGHTA and CDR2 is FQGNSA. This CDR3 comprises 16 residues. The sample is drawn from a study of T cell responses to AZD1222 COVID-19 vaccine. Across the whole study: Analyses pooled second doses at about 4 or about 12 weeks.

The study, taken as a whole, reports: Along spike, vaccine-associated CD4 TCRs were found throughout, with dominance at 160-218 and 743-854. Among those given AZD1222, only 6 or 7 were seropositive at baseline. Among the donors, most were white British and more were female, and clonal diversity was possibly underestimated.

The repertoire was sequenced with immunoSEQ multiplex PCR; TCRdb's copy has only in-frame clones and lacks some. The table has 130,000 to 150,000 clones, 90% to 95% seen once; the top ten hold 1.4%. The chain employs TRBV7-2 and TRBJ2-3; D ambiguous. The TCR comes from an adult in good health. Sequenced here: peripheral blood, sampled on day 0 of AZD1222 vaccination. This CDR3 is CASSLGWRRHPDTQYF. CDR3 sequence (DNA): TGTGCCAGCAGCTTAGGATGGCGACGCCATCCAGATACGCAGTATTTT.